This T cell receptor (beta chain) stems from a study of a mutant IDH1 vaccine in newly diagnosed glioma (dated by TCRdb to 2020 to 2022). Looking at the study overall: Vaccination started 4-6 weeks after radiotherapy alone, or was given together with temozolomide cycles in the groups whose treatment included chemotherapy. Of the roughly 31 treated patients, roughly 60% were male and around 40% were female, and the mean age was roughly 38 years. Prior to enrollment, patients had been given standard therapy consisting of radiotherapy alone, temozolomide alone, or radiochemotherapy with temozolomide, with the combination given to most patients. The week-35 safety follow-up took place at visit V12, and the week-47 end of study took place at visit V13. Peripheral blood was drawn at six visits: V03 (baseline), V05, V07, V10, V12 and V13. For exploratory analyses, longitudinal TCRB deep sequencing was carried out in roughly 23 treated patients wherever samples were available.

Interpreted using the paper, the time point label stands for: week 47, end of study. A 20-mer mutant IDH1 peptide at 300 micrograms in Montanide made up each vaccine dose, which was injected subcutaneously together with topical imiquimod. Across visits V03 through V10, patients got a total of eight vaccinations, given in weeks 1, 3, 5, 7, 11, 15, 19 and 23. Newly diagnosed WHO grade 3 or 4 IDH1-mutant astrocytomas showing loss of nuclear ATRX were present in the donors. The samples were drawn from NOA16, a multicentre, single-arm, open-label phase I trial in Germany that tested a mutant IDH1 peptide vaccine in humans for the first time. Genomic DNA for TCRB sequencing was isolated from EDTA blood with the DNeasy Blood and Tissue Kit. Trimming at the junction amounts to 2 bases on V and 1 base on J, and the germline ends lie 5 bases apart. The germline V gene sets CDR1 to SQVTM and CDR2 to ANQGSEA. The CDR3 sequence holds 12 residues, the cysteine and phenylalanine included. The entry retains the CDR3 DNA only, 36 bases that are in frame from base 1.

Paper-wide results and their limitations: Changes in the top peripheral T cell clonotypes picked up by TCRB sequencing did not appear to be linked to pseudoprogression. PBMC samples for TCRB deep sequencing were selected based on availability. Vaccine-induced immune responses across multiple MHC alleles were detected in about 93% of patients. The authors stated that sample limitations prevented analyses of patient blood samples from being reproduced.

The sample holds a few counts of this clone. Its specific antigen is unknown. No clone much larger than this one lies a single base away; base qualities are absent. The method behind the library was the immunoSEQ multiplex PCR assay. Rearranged TCR beta chain sequences were amplified with the hsTCRB Kit following the manufacturer's protocol. TCRB libraries were sequenced on an Illumina MiSeq. In the authors' own workflow: The proprietary platform of the kit vendor was used for demultiplexing, trimming and gene mapping. TCRdb provides this immuneACCESS table in a form limited to in-frame rearrangements. Some clones are lacking; in checked studies, under half of them reflect an unresolved V gene, and why the rest are absent is not known. That table is the source of V, J and clone size, and D and trimming were worked out from the DNA. This sample holds about 67,000 clones; less than 90% were observed only once. 3.5% to 4% of the sample is held by the ten biggest clonotypes.

Here the chain combines TRBV29-1 and TRBJ1-1, with the D gene uncertain. The source of this sequence is a man under 40 with glioma. The sample was PBMCs, taken from a glioma patient whose treatment included an IDH1 peptide vaccine. The CDR3 is CSVEKGNTEAFF. The DNA sequence is TGCAGCGTTGAAAAGGGGAACACTGAAGCTTTCTTT. Joined to the reference TRBV29-1 and TRBJ1-1 proteins, this CDR3 gives the full variable domain: SAVISQKPSRDICQRGTSLTIQCQVDSQVTMMFWYRQQPGQSLTLIATANQGSEATYESGFVIDKFPISRPNLTFSTLTVSNMSPEDSSIYLCSVEKGNTEAFFGQGTRLTVV.